The clone carrying this TCR beta chain was counted a single time. Original processing methods: Reference gene primer amplification in the assay estimated nucleated cell counts. This table comes from immunoSEQ multiplex PCR, and its TCRdb copy is limited to in-frame clones, with some not included. The V and J calls and the clone size are those of that table, but D and trimming were determined from the DNA. The table shows some 250,000 clones, with roughly 86% occurring only once. CDR1 is SGHRS and CDR2 is YFSETQ in the germline V gene. Trimming took 6 bases from V and 7 from J; bases not matched to a gene: 9. The CDR3 is 14 amino acids. This record belongs to a study of blood T cell repertoires in COVID-19. Study information: Acute and convalescent COVID-19 specimens originated in the United States, Italy and Spain. The analysed material was cDNA or gDNA that came from T cells, B-cell-depleted T cells, or PBMCs.

The sample taken for sequencing was peripheral blood. The source of this sequence is a woman younger than 45 who had recovered from COVID-19. The rearrangement uses TRBV5-1 and TRBJ2-7; 11 bases are a match to TRBD1. CDR3 residues: CASTQGTGGREQYF. The CDR3 nucleotides are TGCGCCAGCACGCAGGGGACAGGGGGACGAGAGCAGTACTTC.